This TCR beta chain was captured by sequencing in a study of T cell repertoires in cytomegalovirus infection. On the study more broadly: TCR beta signatures that were public indicated CMV infection and matching HLA type. Notes on the study in general: HLA-C-restricted CMV-specific TCR beta clonotypes prevailed in the ex vivo response. Carriage of CMV together with the relevant HLA was identifiable through cumulative public TCR beta family frequency.

Concerning this clonotype: Its antigen is unknown.

TCRdb passed the reads through MiXCR, listing each CDR3 protein once. The sample records about 68,000 distinct CDR3 sequences, approximately 22% being singletons. The V gene end was trimmed by 0 bases and the J gene end by 6 bases; junction bases not matched to a gene: 13. Germline CDR1 MNHEY, CDR2 SVGAGI. This CDR3 is 18 amino acids long. Sample: PBMCs, sequenced either directly or after in vitro stimulation (not recorded which). The clonotype was recovered from a human donor in good health (CMV status not recorded). Some clones in this sample may be carry-over from other donors' samples. The V gene is TRBV6-5, the J gene TRBJ2-3, with 9 bases lining up with TRBD2. Here the CDR3 reads CASSYSGIVAGVEDTQYF. CDR3 DNA: TGTGCCAGCAGTTACTCCGGAATAGTAGCGGGAGTGGAGGATACGCAGTATTTT.